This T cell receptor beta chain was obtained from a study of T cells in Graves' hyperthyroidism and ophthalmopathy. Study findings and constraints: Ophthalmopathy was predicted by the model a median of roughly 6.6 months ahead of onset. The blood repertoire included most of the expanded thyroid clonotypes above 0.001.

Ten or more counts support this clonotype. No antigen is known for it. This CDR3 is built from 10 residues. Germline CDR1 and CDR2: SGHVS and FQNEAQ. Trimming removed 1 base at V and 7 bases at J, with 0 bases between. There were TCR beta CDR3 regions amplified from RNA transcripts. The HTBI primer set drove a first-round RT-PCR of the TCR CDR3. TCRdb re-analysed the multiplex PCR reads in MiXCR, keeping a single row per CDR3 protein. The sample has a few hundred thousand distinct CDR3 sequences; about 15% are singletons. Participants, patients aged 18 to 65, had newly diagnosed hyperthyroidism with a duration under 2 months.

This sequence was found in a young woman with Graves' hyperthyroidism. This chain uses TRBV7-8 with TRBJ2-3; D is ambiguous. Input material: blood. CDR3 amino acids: CASSLDTQYF. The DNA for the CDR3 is TGTGCCAGCAGCTTAGATACGCAGTATTTT.